The present entry profiles one T cell receptor beta chain with its context. Antigen: not known. V lost 0 bases and J 6 bases, leaving 5 bases between the germline ends. The CDR3 extends over 13 amino acids. CDR1 and CDR2 (germline): MGHRA, YSYEKL. The data derive from a study of T cells after yellow fever vaccination. Study-level points and caveats: Post-booster samples contained most primary-vaccination clones (approximately 97% CD4, approximately 88% CD8). There was a small share of clonotypes that showed up in both the CD4 and CD8 compartments. When the response was secondary, it was weaker but reached its peak faster, day 5 versus 15.

5'RACE template switching produced TCR cDNA carrying a universal primer site and UMIs. TCRdb itself ran the 5' RACE reads through MiXCR, one entry per CDR3 protein. Among approximately 610,000 distinct CDR3 sequences listed, about a sixth were seen once. The receptor was isolated from a man between 18 and 29 years old who received the YFV17D yellow fever vaccine. Sample: PBMCs, taken more than 4 days after the first yellow fever vaccination. The rearrangement uses TRBV4-1 and TRBJ1-4; D gene uncertain. Here the CDR3 DNA reads TGCGCCAGCAGCCAAGAGACGGATGAAAAACTGTTTTTT. Residues: CASSQETDEKLFF.